The present T cell receptor (beta chain) was sequenced within a study of OX40 agonist ivuxolimab in advanced cancers. The wider study: Those treated in dose escalation had hepatocellular carcinoma, melanoma, renal cell cancer or head and neck cancer.

Data came from immunoSEQ multiplex PCR; TCRdb stores just in-frame clones and leaves some out. The repertoire holds tens of thousands of clones, with around nine tenths as singletons. CDR3 length: 16 residues. The germline V and J ends were trimmed by 4 bases and 4 bases, with 20 bases remaining between them. CDR1 is SQVTM and CDR2 is ANQGSEA in the germline V gene. Cycle 7 day 1, cycle 4 day 1, and baseline were the timepoints at which blood was sampled. Sequenced here: CD4+ or CD8+ T cells sorted from blood, sampled in a trial of the OX40 agonist ivuxolimab. The TCR sequence derives from an adult with an advanced solid tumor such as melanoma, head and neck, liver or kidney cancer. The rearrangement uses TRBV29-1 and TRBJ2-1; tentative D call: TRBD2 (7 bases). This chain's CDR3 is CSVAPRGAGAYNEQFF. CDR3 nucleotides: TGCAGCGTTGCACCCCGCGGGGCGGGGGCATACAATGAGCAGTTCTTC.